Following are 20 T cell receptor beta chains from one sample sequenced in a study of shared T cell receptors in the human thymus. Assay: immunoSEQ multiplex PCR; the TCRdb copy retains only in-frame clones and omits some. In the table there are approximately 490,000 clones, around 78% of which are singletons. The same data also contributed to another study, on human thymus T cells.

The specimen was thymocytes. These receptors were obtained from a boy younger than two with a congenital heart defect.

The CDR3 reads CATGAGHNYYTF. CDR3 DNA: TGCGCCACGGGAGCGGGGCACAATTACTACACCTTC. The chain has TRBV10-2 and TRBJ1-2; perhaps TRBD1 as D (5 bases). Trimming left V 10 bases short and J 10 bases short, with 19 bases between. The germline CDR1 and CDR2 sequences are WSHSY and SAAADI. This CDR3 is built from 12 residues.

The chain has TRBV18 and TRBJ2-7, with D possibly matching TRBD2 (6 bases). Germline CDR1 and CDR2: KGHSH and LQKENI. Trimming shortened V by 0 bases and J by 2 bases, and 11 bases separated the two germline ends. This CDR3 comprises 15 residues. The CDR3 loop is CASSPPASVPYEQYF. The CDR3 coding sequence is TGTGCCAGCTCACCACCGGCTAGCGTGCCCTACGAGCAGTACTTC.

The count of this clone is one. The V call is TRBV27, the J call TRBJ1-5, with D possibly matching TRBD1 (5 bases). The germline V gene encodes CDR1 MNHEY and CDR2 SMNVEV (reference sequence). The CDR3 spans 15 residues. V shed 5 bases and J shed 6 bases, with 17 bases lying between them. Written as DNA, the CDR3 is TGTGCCAGCAGTCGGAGGGGTGGGGTTAGTCAGCCCCAGCATTTT. It is translated as CASSRRGGVSQPQHF.

V usage is TRBV27 and J usage is TRBJ2-7, with TRBD1 matching over 10 bases. This CDR3 is built from 14 residues. Per the germline V gene, CDR1 is MNHEY and CDR2 is SMNVEV (reference sequence). With 5 bases clipped from V and 7 bases from J, the junction kept 8 bases outside the gene matches. CDR3 sequence: CASSIRDRGWEQYF. The CDR3 bases are TGTGCCAGCAGTATCCGGGACAGGGGTTGGGAGCAGTACTTC.

V and J are TRBV4-3 and TRBJ1-4; TRBD1 might be the D (6 bases). The germline gives CDR1 LGHNA, CDR2 YSLEER. Trimming stripped 2 bases from V and 7 bases from J, with 17 bases between. This CDR3 has 16 residues. The CDR3 DNA reads TGCGCCAGCAGCCAAAGGGGGTGGGGGCCTAGTGAAAAACTGTTTTTT. Amino acid sequence: CASSQRGWGPSEKLFF.

This clone was detected a few times. This rearrangement joins TRBV5-1 to TRBJ2-7; 9 bases match TRBD2. The CDR3 is 16 amino acids. The germline V gene encodes CDR1 SGHRS and CDR2 YFSETQ. Trimming cost V 4 bases and J 4 bases; bases outside gene matches: 12. The CDR3 protein is CASSPLAGVREYEQYF. The CDR3, as DNA: TGCGCCAGCAGCCCCTTAGCGGGAGTGAGGGAATACGAGCAGTACTTC. Full variable domain (missing parts from reference TRBV5-1 and TRBJ2-7): KAGVTQTPRYLIKTRGQQVTLSCSPISGHRSVSWYQQTPGQGLQFLFEYFSETQRNKGNFPGRFSGRQFSNSRSEMNVSTLELGDSALYLCASSPLAGVREYEQYFGPGTRLTVT.

This sequence joins TRBV27 and TRBJ2-7; TRBD2 matches at 13 bases. The CDR3 loop spans 20 amino acids. Trimming removed 5 bases from V and 0 bases from J; junction bases left unmatched: 16. CDR1 is MNHEY, CDR2 SMNVEV, per germline (reference sequence). DNA for the CDR3: TGTGCCAGCAGTCCCCGACCACTAGCGGGAGGGCCCTTCCTCTCCTACGAGCAGTACTTC. Encoded protein: CASSPRPLAGGPFLSYEQYF.

The chain has TRBV2 and TRBJ2-1; D ambiguous. The ends were cut back, 1 base at V and 9 bases at J, with 7 bases in the middle. CDR1 and CDR2 (germline): SNHLY, FYNNEI. There are 12 residues in the CDR3. The CDR3 nucleotides read TGTGCCAGCAGTGAAGGTTGGCCTGAGCAGTTCTTC. Translating it yields CASSEGWPEQFF.

The J gene is TRBJ2-3, the V gene TRBV5-1, with a tentative D call TRBD2 (5 bases). This CDR3 comprises 17 residues. V gave up 0 bases and J gave up 5 bases, with 19 bases separating them. The germline gives CDR1 SGHRS, CDR2 YFSETQ. The DNA for the CDR3 is TGCGCCAGCAGCTTGGCCCCTTGCCGGGCCCGGGGAGATACGCAGTATTTT. Its translation: CASSLAPCRARGDTQYF.

This clone appeared a few times. V and J are TRBV5-4 and TRBJ1-1; D call uncertain. CDR1 and CDR2 (germline): SGHNT, YYREEE (reference sequence). The CDR3 covers 14 residues. V lost 2 bases to trimming and J lost 1 base, with 9 bases between them. The CDR3 here is CASSFDKPNTEAFF. The CDR3 nucleotides read TGTGCCAGCAGCTTCGACAAACCGAACACTGAAGCTTTCTTT.

The rearrangement links TRBV5-6 to TRBJ2-1, with 7 nucleotides matching TRBD2. Germline loops: CDR1 SGHDT, CDR2 YYEEEE. The CDR3 is 16 amino acids. After removal of 1 base from V and 6 bases from J, the junction contained 10 bases not matched to a gene. The CDR3 DNA is TGTGCCAGCAGCTTGATTCGGGCGGGAGTCGGCAATGAGCAGTTCTTC. Residues: CASSLIRAGVGNEQFF.

This rearrangement joins TRBV29-1 to TRBJ2-3, with 7 bases identical to TRBD2. Trimming removed 4 bases from V and 0 bases from J; junction bases left unmatched: 4. The length of the CDR3 is 14 residues. Germline V gene sequence: CDR1 SQVTM, CDR2 ANQGSEA. Here the CDR3 reads CSVAASGSTDTQYF. The CDR3 DNA reads TGCAGCGTTGCGGCTAGCGGAAGCACAGATACGCAGTATTTT.

The rearrangement joins TRBV7-2 to TRBJ2-7; TRBD2 matches 9 bases. The germline V gene has CDR1 SGHTA and CDR2 FQGNSA. CDR3 length: 14 residues. With V trimmed by 1 base and J by 4 bases, 2 bases remained unmatched. Here the CDR3 DNA reads TGTGCCAGCAGCTTAGTCCTAGCGGGATACGAGCAGTACTTC. It codes for CASSLVLAGYEQYF.

This clone was observed a few times. The V gene is TRBV7-2, the J gene TRBJ2-7; D is uncertain. Trimming pared 0 bases from V and 2 bases from J, leaving 14 bases between. Germline assignment: CDR1 SGHTA and CDR2 FQGNSA. CDR3 length equals 16 residues. CDR3 sequence (DNA): TGTGCCAGCAGCTTAGCTCGACGAGGCTCAACCTACGAGCAGTACTTC. Translating gives CASSLARRGSTYEQYF.

The chain carries TRBV14 and TRBJ2-7; D may be TRBD1 (6 bases). V gave up 3 bases and J gave up 6 bases, with 6 bases separating them. This CDR3 spans 11 amino acids. CDR1 and CDR2 (germline): SGHDN, FVKESK. The CDR3 reads CASSHRGEQYF. In DNA form, the CDR3 reads TGTGCCAGCAGCCACAGGGGCGAGCAGTACTTC.

The chain recombines TRBV19 with TRBJ2-3, with 7 bases that match TRBD1. CDR3 length equals 13 residues. V shed 9 bases, J shed 2 bases, and the junction held 5 bases outside the gene matches. Germline V gives CDR1 LNHDA, CDR2 SQIVND (reference sequence). CDR3 nucleotide sequence: TGTGCCAGCGGGACAGAACTCACAGATACGCAGTATTTT. This translates into CASGTELTDTQYF.

The chain recombines TRBV4-1 with TRBJ2-1; no reliable D call. Germline values: CDR1 MGHRA, CDR2 YSYEKL. With 0 bases removed from V and 5 bases from J, the gap between germline ends came to 11 bases. This CDR3 contains 15 residues. CDR3 sequence reads: CASSQDHGSNNEQFF. DNA for the CDR3: TGCGCCAGCAGCCAAGATCACGGTAGCAACAATGAGCAGTTCTTC.

This clone was found a few times. The V and J genes are TRBV5-6 and TRBJ2-1; possible D gene TRBD2, 7 bases. CDR1 and CDR2 from the germline V gene are SGHDT and YYEEEE. The CDR3 runs 15 residues. With 6 bases removed from V and 5 bases from J, the gap between germline ends came to 18 bases. The CDR3 here is CASTPKGGGHNEQFF. The CDR3 nucleotides are TGTGCCAGCACCCCAAAGGGGGGGGGCCACAATGAGCAGTTCTTC. The full variable domain, in which reference TRBV5-6 and TRBJ2-1 provide the parts outside the CDR3, is DAGVTQSPTHLIKTRGQQVTLRCSPKSGHDTVSWYQQALGQGPQFIFQYYEEEERQRGNFPDRFSGHQFPNYSSELNVNALLLGDSALYLCASTPKGGGHNEQFFGPGTRLTVL.

The rearrangement uses TRBV27 and TRBJ1-1; no clear D gene. The CDR3 consists of 12 residues. Germline-derived CDR1 and CDR2 are MNHEY and SMNVEV (reference sequence). CDR3 protein: CAVGGQNTEAFF. The CDR3 bases are TGTGCAGTGGGAGGCCAGAACACTGAAGCTTTCTTT.

This clone was observed a single time. V and J are TRBV28 and TRBJ2-1, with D maybe TRBD2 (6 bases). V was cut by 3 bases and J by 0 bases, with 9 bases left in between. This CDR3 has 15 residues. CDR1 and CDR2 from the germline V gene are MDHEN and SYDVKM. CDR3 nucleotides: TGTGCCAGCAGTTTGGAGGGTAGCTCCTACAATGAGCAGTTCTTC. It yields the protein CASSLEGSSYNEQFF.